This T cell receptor beta chain originates from a study of CD8 T cells in ankylosing spondylitis. TCRdb analysed the 5' RACE reads with MiXCR anew, one entry per CDR3 protein. The sample holds 300,000 to 400,000 distinct CDR3 sequences, 20% to 25% seen once. Study results and caveats: Existing reports had already noted some motif variants in reactive arthritis synovial fluid and blood. Within peripheral blood, clones linked to disease were CD8+ and relatively rare. In ankylosing spondylitis patients, matched synovial fluid reportedly showed significant enrichment of disease-linked clones.

The V gene's germline CDR1 is SEHNR and CDR2 FQNEAQ (reference sequence). CDR3 length equals 15 residues. The germline V and J ends were trimmed by 0 bases and 2 bases, with 10 bases remaining between them. This clonotype came up a few times. The antigen remains undetermined. The chain carries TRBV7-9 and TRBJ1-2; D unresolved. The receptor's source is a male donor with ankylosing spondylitis or in good health (not recorded which). The specimen was blood, either unsorted or a sorted T cell fraction (not recorded which). This CDR3 reads CASSLAIQENYGYTF. CDR3 DNA: TGTGCCAGCAGCTTAGCGATCCAGGAAAACTATGGCTACACCTTC.